Each of the 13 T cell receptor beta chains below was sequenced from the same sample in a study of technical replicates of blood from several donors. Profiled with immunoSEQ multiplex PCR; TCRdb holds only in-frame clones, not every one. The sample lists about 70,000 clones, 92% occurring once. The sample comprised T cells isolated from PBMCs. The receptors were gathered from a human donor in good health.

The gene calls are TRBV5-1 and TRBJ2-1, with 7 bases matching TRBD2. Trimming cost V 0 bases and J 5 bases; bases outside gene matches: 5. Per the germline V gene, CDR1 is SGHRS and CDR2 is YFSETQ. This CDR3 contains 15 residues. CDR3 residues: CASSLDGRANNEQFF. CDR3 sequence (DNA): TGCGCCAGCAGCTTGGATGGGAGGGCCAACAATGAGCAGTTCTTC.

The chain employs TRBV7-9 and TRBJ2-1; the D gene is possibly TRBD2 (7 bases). CDR3 length: 15 residues. The germline gives CDR1 SEHNR, CDR2 FQNEAQ (reference sequence). Trimming shortened V by 8 bases and J by 8 bases, and 22 bases separated the two germline ends. DNA of the CDR3: TGTGCCAGCTGCCGGGGGGTGACAGCAGGGGATGAGCAGTTCTTC. Protein product: CASCRGVTAGDEQFF.

A single count supports this clone. The genes are TRBV7-3 and TRBJ2-1, with 11 bases lining up with TRBD2. The CDR3 runs 15 residues. V shed 4 bases, J shed 5 bases, and the junction held 4 bases outside the gene matches. Germline CDR1 and CDR2: SGHTA and FQGTGA. This chain's CDR3 is CASSSRLAGHNEQFF. The CDR3 DNA is TGTGCCAGCAGCTCACGACTAGCGGGGCACAATGAGCAGTTCTTC. The variable domain in full, completed from reference TRBV7-3 and TRBJ2-1, reads GAGVSQTPSNKVTEKGKYVELRCDPISGHTALYWYRQSLGQGPEFLIYFQGTGAADDSGLPNDRFFAVRPEGSVSTLKIQRTERGDSAVYLCASSSRLAGHNEQFFGPGTRLTVL.

The V gene is TRBV9, the J gene TRBJ2-7, with D maybe TRBD1 (6 bases). V dropped 4 bases and J dropped 3 bases, with 11 bases sitting between them. The germline gives CDR1 SGDLS, CDR2 YYNGEE. The CDR3 sequence is 13 residues long. CDR3 DNA: TGTGCCAGCAGCTTGGACAGAGACTACGAGCAGTACTTC. Its protein is CASSLDRDYEQYF.

The chain recombines TRBV6-1 with TRBJ2-1, with 7 bases that match TRBD2. The CDR3 runs to 16 residues. Unmatched junction bases numbered 10, after V lost 4 bases and J lost 4 bases. The germline V gene has CDR1 MNHNS and CDR2 SASEGT. CDR3 amino acids: CASSGSRLAFYNEQFF. DNA for the CDR3: TGTGCCAGCAGTGGATCGCGACTAGCTTTTTACAATGAGCAGTTCTTC.

This sequence joins TRBV11-3 and TRBJ2-1, with no clear D. Trimming removed 5 bases from V and 4 bases from J, with 6 bases in between. The length of the CDR3 is 12 residues. In germline, CDR1 is SGHNT, CDR2 YENEEA. CDR3 loop: CASSDLYNEQFF. The CDR3 DNA reads as TGTGCCAGCAGCGATCTATACAATGAGCAGTTCTTC.

This chain uses TRBV15 with TRBJ2-7; 10 nucleotides agree with TRBD2. CDR3 length equals 14 residues. Losses at the gene ends were 1 base for V and 3 bases for J; bases not matched to a gene: 0. CDR1 LNHNV and CDR2 YYDKDF come from the germline V gene (reference sequence). CDR3 nucleotide sequence: TGTGCCACCAGCAGAGGGACTAGCGGCTACGAGCAGTACTTC. This codes for CATSRGTSGYEQYF.

With regard to this clone: The sample holds other DNA sequences that translate to the same CDR3. The chain employs TRBV5-4 and TRBJ1-1; possible D gene TRBD1, 5 bases. Per the germline V gene, CDR1 is SGHNT and CDR2 is YYREEE (reference sequence). Deletions cut 2 bases from V and 2 bases from J, with 7 bases between. CDR3 size: 13 residues. The CDR3 DNA is TGTGCCAGCAGCTTCGGGGGAAACACTGAAGCTTTCTTT. It codes for CASSFGGNTEAFF.

The chain joins TRBV27 to TRBJ2-1, with a tentative D call TRBD2 (6 bases). The CDR3 loop spans 16 amino acids. Trimming shortened V by 4 bases and J by 3 bases, and 16 bases separated the two germline ends. Per germline, CDR1 MNHEY and CDR2 SMNVEV (reference sequence). In DNA, the CDR3 is TGTGCCAGCAGTTGGTCGGCGGGGACCCTCTACAATGAGCAGTTCTTC. Its protein is CASSWSAGTLYNEQFF.

This chain links TRBV7-2 with TRBJ2-4; a possible D gene is TRBD2 (6 bases). Trimming removed 4 bases at V and 4 bases at J, with 14 bases between. Germline V gene lookup returns CDR1 SGHTA and CDR2 FQGNSA. This CDR3 has 15 amino acids. The CDR3 DNA reads TGTGCCAGCAGCTCCGGGACTGCCCTAAAAAACATTCAGTACTTC. It specifies CASSSGTALKNIQYF.

The chain joins TRBV7-3 to TRBJ2-5; D is possibly TRBD1 (5 bases). Trimming stripped 2 bases from V and 4 bases from J, with 8 bases between. The CDR3 loop spans 13 amino acids. Germline V CDR1 and CDR2: SGHTA, FQGTGA. The CDR3 DNA is TGTGCCAGCAGCTTATATCAGGGAGAGACCCAGTACTTC. Residues: CASSLYQGETQYF.

This rearrangement joins TRBV10-3 to TRBJ2-1; the D is unclear. V gave up 2 bases and J gave up 4 bases, with 6 bases separating them. CDR3 length equals 13 residues. Germline loops: CDR1 ENHRY, CDR2 SYGVKD. The CDR3 nucleotides are TGTGCCATCAGTGAGCCCCGTTACAATGAGCAGTTCTTC. It is translated as CAISEPRYNEQFF.

The V and J genes are TRBV9 and TRBJ2-1; TRBD2 agrees at 11 bases. V shed 1 base, J shed 7 bases, and the junction held 4 bases outside the gene matches. The germline gives CDR1 SGDLS, CDR2 YYNGEE. This CDR3 contains 15 residues. Here the CDR3 DNA reads TGTGCCAGCAGCGTACTAGCGGGAGGAGATAATGAGCAGTTCTTC. This codes for CASSVLAGGDNEQFF.